This TCR beta chain was profiled in a study of cytomegalovirus exposure and HLA in healthy donors. Findings and limits, study-wide: The only immune exposure information that was available was CMV serostatus. Later analysis identified a missense DCLRE1C variant that was linked to TCR beta V- and J-gene trimming. A previous analysis found most TCR beta V segments productive roughly 90% or roughly 30% of the time. A few CMV-associated chains proved CMV antigen-specific in vitro.

The CDR3 contains 15 residues. Looked up from germline, CDR1 is WNHNN and CDR2 is SYGVQD (reference sequence). The trim removed 4 bases at V and 6 bases at J, leaving 5 bases unmatched. The PCR used 60 Vbeta and 13 Jbeta primers. The method was immunoSEQ multiplex PCR; TCRdb's version includes in-frame clones alone and lacks a portion of them. Seen here are more than 90,000 clones, around 77% observed once, and the top ten hold about 4.9%. A word on this clone: The antigen is not known.

The chain couples TRBV10-1 to TRBJ2-3, with TRBD2 matching 12 bases. This TCR was recovered from a man aged 50-60 years in good health and CMV-seropositive. The sequenced sample consisted of PBMCs. CDR3 residues: CASSAELAGGDTQYF. The CDR3 nucleotides are TGCGCCAGCAGTGCCGAGCTAGCGGGGGGGGATACGCAGTATTTT.